The clone carrying this T cell receptor beta chain was seen at least ten times. Via MiXCR, TCRdb re-called the reads, giving one row per CDR3 protein. The table shows fewer than 7,000 distinct CDR3 sequences, with 15% to 20% occurring only once. The entry originates in a study of liver allograft versus peripheral blood T cells. In the study overall: Transplanted livers held T cell receptor repertoires, and these were compared with repertoires in recipients' peripheral blood.

The receptor's source is a human patient who had a liver transplant. Some T cells may trace back to the graft donor.

CDR3 in DNA: TGTGCCAGCAGTCCCACAGCAACTAGGACTTACGAGCAGTACTTC. It yields the protein CASSPTATRTYEQYF. The chain has TRBV6-2 or TRBV6-3 and TRBJ2-7, with a possible D match to TRBD2 (5 bases). V was cut by 5 bases and J by 4 bases, with 18 bases left in between. CDR1 MNHEY and CDR2 SVGEGT come from the germline V gene. The CDR3 covers 15 residues.